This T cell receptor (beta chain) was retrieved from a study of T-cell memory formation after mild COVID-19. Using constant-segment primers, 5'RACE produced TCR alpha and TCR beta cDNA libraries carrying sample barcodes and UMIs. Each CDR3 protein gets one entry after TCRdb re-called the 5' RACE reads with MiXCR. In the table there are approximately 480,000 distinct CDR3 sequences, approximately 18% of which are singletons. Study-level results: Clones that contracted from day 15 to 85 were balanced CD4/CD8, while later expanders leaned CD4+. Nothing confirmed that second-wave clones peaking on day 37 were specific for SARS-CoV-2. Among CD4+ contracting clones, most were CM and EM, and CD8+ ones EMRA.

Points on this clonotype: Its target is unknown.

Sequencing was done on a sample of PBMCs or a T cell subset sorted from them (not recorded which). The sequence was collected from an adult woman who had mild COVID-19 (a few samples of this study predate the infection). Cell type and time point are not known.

CDR3 sequence reads: CASSPTDVAKNIQYF. The CDR3 DNA follows: TGTGCCAGCAGTCCAACAGATGTAGCCAAAAACATTCAGTACTTC. The rearrangement joins TRBV6-2 or TRBV6-3 to TRBJ2-4; D remains ambiguous. Trimming removed 5 bases at V and 0 bases at J, with 11 bases between. The CDR3 is 15 residues long. CDR1 is MNHEY, CDR2 SVGEGT, per germline.